The T cell receptor beta chain described here comes from a study of T cell responses to AZD1222 COVID-19 vaccine. This CDR3 spans 15 amino acids. The germline V gene encodes CDR1 LGHNA and CDR2 YNFKEQ. The V gene end was trimmed by 2 bases and the J gene end by 4 bases; junction bases not matched to a gene: 0. The data were produced by immunoSEQ multiplex PCR, yet TCRdb's version contains in-frame clones alone and is incomplete. This table has 70,000 to 90,000 clones, about nine tenths appearing once. V gene TRBV4-2 combines with J gene TRBJ2-3; 13 nucleotides align to TRBD2. This TCR was sampled from an adult who received the AZD1222 COVID-19 vaccine. The material sequenced was peripheral blood, taken 28 days after the second AZD1222 dose. The CDR3 region is CASSQTSGGADTQYF. DNA for the CDR3: TGTGCCAGCAGCCAAACTAGCGGGGGGGCAGATACGCAGTATTTT.